This TCR beta chain was profiled in a study of blood T cells in healthy people across ages. Study in general: Template switching recovered approximately one barcoded beta molecule for every two T cells. The study's findings and limits: Long-lived donors exceeded aged donors in naive CD4+ cells and diversity. Unsorted PBMCs prevented conclusive naive versus antigen-experienced comparison. TCR beta diversity was tightly associated with the proportion of naive T cells.

Together with a sample-barcoded 5' primer, a J-beta primer mix was included in a second PCR lasting roughly 6 to 12 cycles. TCRdb fed the 5' RACE reads into MiXCR, producing one record per CDR3 protein. This sample has 1.5 million to 2 million distinct CDR3 sequences, with around 50% found just once. V was clipped by 7 bases and J by 5 bases, with 8 bases between them. The V gene's germline CDR1 is MDHEN and CDR2 SYDVKM. CDR3 length: 11 residues. About this clonotype itself: Its target is not known.

The chain employs TRBV28 and TRBJ1-1; no reliable D call. Sequenced material: blood. The sequence was collected from a woman aged 40 to 55 in good health. CDR3 bases: TGTGCCAGCAAGGAGCGGACTGAAGCTTTCTTT. Its translation: CASKERTEAFF.